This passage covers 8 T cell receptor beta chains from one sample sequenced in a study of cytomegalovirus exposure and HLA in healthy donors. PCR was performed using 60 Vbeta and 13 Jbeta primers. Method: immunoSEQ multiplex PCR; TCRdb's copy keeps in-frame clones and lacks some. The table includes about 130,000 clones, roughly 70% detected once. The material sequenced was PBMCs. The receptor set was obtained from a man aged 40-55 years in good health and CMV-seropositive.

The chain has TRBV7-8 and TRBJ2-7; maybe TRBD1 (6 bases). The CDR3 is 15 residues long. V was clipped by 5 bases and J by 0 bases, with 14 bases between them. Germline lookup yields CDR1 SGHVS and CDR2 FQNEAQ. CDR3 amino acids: CASSGSQGISYEQYF. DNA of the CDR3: TGTGCCAGCAGCGGTAGTCAGGGGATCTCCTACGAGCAGTACTTC.

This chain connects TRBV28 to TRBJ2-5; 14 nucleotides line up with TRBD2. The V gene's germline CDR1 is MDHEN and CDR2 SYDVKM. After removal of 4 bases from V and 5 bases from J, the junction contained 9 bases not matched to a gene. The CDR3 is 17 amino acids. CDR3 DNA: TGTGCCAGCAGTTCCTCAAGACTAGCGGGAGGGAGGGAGACCCAGTACTTC. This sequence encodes CASSSSRLAGGRETQYF.

CDR3 region: CASSTSRVTNEKLFF. The CDR3 DNA reads as TGTGCCAGTAGTACCTCCAGGGTTACTAATGAAAAACTGTTTTTT. The chain joins TRBV19 to TRBJ1-4, with D possibly matching TRBD1 (5 bases). Germline assignment: CDR1 LNHDA and CDR2 SQIVND (reference sequence). Trimming removed 4 bases at V and 2 bases at J, with 11 bases between. CDR3 length equals 15 residues.

The CDR3 DNA reads as TGTGCCAGCAGCTTAGAAAGCGTCGTTCACAATGAGCAGTTCTTC. Protein product: CASSLESVVHNEQFF. This chain connects TRBV7-2 to TRBJ2-1; D remains unclear. Trimming removed 1 base from V and 5 bases from J, with 12 bases in between. The CDR3 is made up of 15 amino acids. Per germline, CDR1 SGHTA and CDR2 FQGNSA.

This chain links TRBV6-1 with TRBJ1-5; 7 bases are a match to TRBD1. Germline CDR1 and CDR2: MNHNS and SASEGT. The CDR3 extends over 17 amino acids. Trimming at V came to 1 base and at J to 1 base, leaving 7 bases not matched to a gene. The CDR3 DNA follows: TGTGCCAGCAGTGAAGAAAAGGGGGCGGGGAGCAATCAGCCCCAGCATTTT. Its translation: CASSEEKGAGSNQPQHF.

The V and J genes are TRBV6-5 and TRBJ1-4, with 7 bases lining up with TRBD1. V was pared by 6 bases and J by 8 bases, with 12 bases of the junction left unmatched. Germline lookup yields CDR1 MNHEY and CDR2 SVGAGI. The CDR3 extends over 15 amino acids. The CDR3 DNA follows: TGTGCCAGCAGGCCCGTTAGGACAGGAGGGGAAAAACTGTTTTTT. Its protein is CASRPVRTGGEKLFF.

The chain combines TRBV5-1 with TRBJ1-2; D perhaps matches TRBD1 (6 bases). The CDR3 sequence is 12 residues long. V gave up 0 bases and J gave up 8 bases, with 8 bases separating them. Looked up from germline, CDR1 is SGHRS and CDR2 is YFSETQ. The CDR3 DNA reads TGCGCCAGCAGCTTGGGACAGGAGGGCTACACCTTC. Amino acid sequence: CASSLGQEGYTF.

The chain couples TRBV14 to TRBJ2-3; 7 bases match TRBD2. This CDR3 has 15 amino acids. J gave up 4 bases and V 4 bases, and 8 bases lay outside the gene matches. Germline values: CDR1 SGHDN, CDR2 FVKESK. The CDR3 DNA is TGTGCCAGCAGCCGATTTAGCGGGCGCGCAGATACGCAGTATTTT. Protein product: CASSRFSGRADTQYF.